The 13 T cell receptor beta chains listed next were all sequenced from one sample in a study of blood T cell repertoires in COVID-19. Data came from immunoSEQ multiplex PCR; TCRdb stores just in-frame clones and leaves some out. The table has 100,000 to 150,000 clones, roughly 86% seen once. The specimen sequenced was peripheral blood. The source of these receptors is a human donor in a cohort sampled during active COVID-19.

The chain links TRBV3-1 (or the pseudogene TRBV3-2) to TRBJ2-7, with a weak D call TRBD2 (5 bases). Between the trimmed V and J ends, which lost 2 bases and 3 bases, there was a span of 8 bases. CDR3 length: 13 residues. CDR1 and CDR2 (germline): LGHDT, YNNKEL (reference sequence). The CDR3 spells CASSQYSGYEQYF. The CDR3 coding sequence is TGTGCCAGCAGCCAATACAGCGGCTACGAGCAGTACTTC.

V and J are TRBV4-1 and TRBJ2-7, with a weak D call TRBD2 (5 bases). CDR3 length: 17 amino acids. Trimming stripped 6 bases from V and 0 bases from J, with 21 bases between. From germline, CDR1 is MGHRA and CDR2 YSYEKL. In DNA form, the CDR3 reads TGCGCCAGCAGAGATGGACGCCGGGGAGAGAGCTCCTACGAGCAGTACTTC. As protein: CASRDGRRGESSYEQYF.

This clone has ten or more counts. This sequence joins TRBV11-3 and TRBJ2-1; perhaps TRBD1 as D (6 bases). CDR1 is SGHNT, CDR2 YENEEA, per germline. V dropped 7 bases and J dropped 3 bases, with 16 bases sitting between them. This CDR3 region has 15 residues. CDR3 DNA sequence: TGTGCCAGCAAAGCCGCAGGGGAGAGCTACAATGAGCAGTTCTTC. This gives the protein CASKAAGESYNEQFF.

There are a few counts of this clone. The V gene is TRBV29-1, the J gene TRBJ2-3; 7 bases agree with TRBD2. Germline CDR1 is SQVTM and CDR2 is ANQGSEA. J lost 2 bases, V lost 6 bases, and 14 bases had no gene match. This CDR3 is built from 16 residues. As DNA, the CDR3 is TGCAGCGTCGGGCGGGGTCTAGCGGAATTCACAGATACGCAGTATTTT. Its protein product is CSVGRGLAEFTDTQYF.

The chain links TRBV6-1 to TRBJ2-5; 12 bases match TRBD2. The CDR3 sequence is 17 residues long. V shed 3 bases, J shed 5 bases, and the junction held 10 bases outside the gene matches. The V gene's germline CDR1 is MNHNS and CDR2 SASEGT. The CDR3 DNA reads as TGTGCCAGCAGTGACAAAAGGACTAGCGGGATTGGTGAGACCCAGTACTTC. Translated: CASSDKRTSGIGETQYF.

This rearrangement joins TRBV21-1 to TRBJ1-2. TRBV21-1 is a pseudogene segment. This CDR3 region has 12 residues. The CDR3, as DNA: TGTGCCAGCAGCAAAGAGCGCTATGGCTACACCTTC. Its translation is CASSKERYGYTF.

The rearrangement joins TRBV30 to TRBJ2-1; D is ambiguous. This CDR3 spans 10 amino acids. Germline V gives CDR1 GTSNPN, CDR2 SVGIG (reference sequence). V was cut by 5 bases and J by 4 bases, with 3 bases left in between. CDR3 loop: CAWLYNEQFF. Here the CDR3 DNA reads TGTGCCTGGCTATACAATGAGCAGTTCTTC. The full variable domain, its missing parts supplied by reference TRBV30 and TRBJ2-1, is SQTIHQWPATLVQPVGSPLSLECTVEGTSNPNLYWYRQAAGRGLQLLFYSVGIGQISSEVPQNLSASRPQDRQFILSSKKLLLSDSGFYLCAWLYNEQFFGPGTRLTVL.

This chain connects TRBV28 to TRBJ2-3; 7 nucleotides match TRBD2. V shed 4 bases, J shed 1 base, and the junction held 2 bases outside the gene matches. The CDR3 length is 14 residues. Looked up from germline, CDR1 is MDHEN and CDR2 is SYDVKM. The CDR3 is CASSSAGGTDTQYF. CDR3 in DNA: TGTGCCAGCAGTTCGGCGGGGGGCACAGATACGCAGTATTTT.

V gene TRBV7-2 combines with J gene TRBJ2-1; the D gene is possibly TRBD1 (5 bases). Germline V gives CDR1 SGHTA, CDR2 FQGNSA. V lost 2 bases, J lost 3 bases, and 11 bases lay in between. CDR3 length: 15 amino acids. As DNA, the CDR3 is TGTGCCAGCAGCTTAATCGGTACAGGCTACAATGAGCAGTTCTTC. The encoded protein is CASSLIGTGYNEQFF.

The rearrangement uses TRBV6-5 and TRBJ1-1; 7 nucleotides line up with TRBD1. Germline V gene data show CDR1 as MNHEY and CDR2 as SVGAGI. After removal of 6 bases from V and 4 bases from J, the junction contained 11 bases not matched to a gene. The CDR3 runs 15 residues. As DNA, the CDR3 is TGTGCCAGCAGCCTGGACAGGACTCAATTCACTGAAGCTTTCTTT. Protein: CASSLDRTQFTEAFF.

J is TRBJ2-6 and V is TRBV7-8; weak D call: TRBD1 (5 bases). Germline values: CDR1 SGHVS, CDR2 FQNEAQ. The V gene lost 1 base and the J gene lost 2 bases, with 9 bases spanning the gap. CDR3 length: 16 residues. The CDR3 sequence: CASSLVRGTGANVLTF. CDR3 coding DNA: TGTGCCAGCAGCTTAGTAAGGGGAACTGGGGCCAACGTCCTGACTTTC.

This clone was seen a handful of times. This chain uses TRBV11-3 with TRBJ2-3; 8 bases map to TRBD1. This CDR3 is 15 amino acids long. Germline CDR1 is SGHNT and CDR2 is YENEEA. J was trimmed by 5 bases and V by 5 bases; bases with no gene match: 9. CDR3 DNA sequence: TGTGCCAGCAGCGCCGGACAGGGTTATTTAGATACGCAGTATTTT. Its translation is CASSAGQGYLDTQYF. Supplemented by reference TRBV11-3 and TRBJ2-3, the full variable domain reads EAGVVQSPRYKIIEKKQPVAFWCNPISGHNTLYWYLQNLGQGPELLIRYENEEAVDDSQLPKDRFSAERLKGVDSTLKIQPAELGDSAVYLCASSAGQGYLDTQYFGPGTRLTVL.

This sequence joins TRBV4-3 and TRBJ1-3; possible D gene TRBD1, 5 bases. The ends were cut back, 4 bases at V and 0 bases at J, with 13 bases in the middle. CDR3 size: 16 residues. The germline CDR1 and CDR2 sequences are LGHNA and YSLEER. CDR3 loop: CASSPAGSSSGNTIYF. CDR3 nucleotides: TGCGCCAGCAGCCCGGCAGGGTCCTCCTCTGGAAACACCATATATTTT.